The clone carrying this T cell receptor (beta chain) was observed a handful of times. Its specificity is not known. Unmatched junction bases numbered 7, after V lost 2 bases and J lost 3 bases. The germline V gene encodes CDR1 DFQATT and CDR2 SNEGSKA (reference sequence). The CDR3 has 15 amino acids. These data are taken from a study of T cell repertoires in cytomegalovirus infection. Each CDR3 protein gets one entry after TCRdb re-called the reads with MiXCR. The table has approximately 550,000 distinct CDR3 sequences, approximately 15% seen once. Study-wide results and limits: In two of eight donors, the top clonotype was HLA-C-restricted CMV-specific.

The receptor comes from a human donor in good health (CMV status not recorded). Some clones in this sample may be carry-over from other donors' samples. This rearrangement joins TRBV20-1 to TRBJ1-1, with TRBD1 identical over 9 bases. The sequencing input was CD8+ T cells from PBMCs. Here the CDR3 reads CSARSDRGYYTEAFF. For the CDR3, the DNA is TGCAGTGCTAGAAGTGACAGGGGGTATTACACTGAAGCTTTCTTT.